The following is a T cell receptor beta chain sequence with its context. An amount of RNA that ranged from 0.5 to 1 ug was reverse transcribed with random hexamers. Multiplex immunoSEQ PCR targeted 54 Vbeta and 13 Jbeta TCR beta segments. MiXCR was run by TCRdb on the immunoSEQ multiplex PCR reads, yielding one entry per CDR3 protein. Of under 200,000 distinct CDR3 sequences in the sample, around 92% were seen once. The source of the sample is a study of CD8 T cells in Susac syndrome. TCR beta sequences were obtained from blood CD8+ and CD4+ T cells. Controls matched for sex and age were healthy donors. CDR3 length: 15 amino acids. Germline CDR1 is MNHNY and CDR2 is SVGAGI (reference sequence). J gave up 2 bases and V 2 bases, and 3 bases lay outside the gene matches.

The chain has TRBV6-6 and TRBJ2-3, with TRBD2 identical over 8 bases. Sequences were obtained from CD4+ T cells from PBMCs. This TCR came from a human donor in good health. This CDR3 reads CASSYPTSVTDTQYF. The DNA of the CDR3 is TGTGCCAGCAGTTACCCGACTAGCGTCACAGATACGCAGTATTTT.